These 11 T cell receptor beta chains were sequenced from one sample in a study of blood T cell repertoires in COVID-19. TCRdb's table, derived via immunoSEQ multiplex PCR, lists solely in-frame clones and lacks some. This table has about 220,000 clones, over 75% appearing once. The source material was peripheral blood. The receptor source for this set is a human donor in a cohort sampled during active COVID-19.

V and J are TRBV5-4 and TRBJ2-2, with 11 bases identical to TRBD2. CDR3 length: 16 amino acids. Germline-derived CDR1 and CDR2 are SGHNT and YYREEE (reference sequence). V lost 4 bases and J lost 3; bases outside the gene matches: 5. The CDR3 is CASSTGTSGDTGELFF. Written as DNA, the CDR3 is TGTGCCAGCAGCACTGGGACTAGCGGAGACACCGGGGAGCTGTTTTTT. Combining the CDR3 with reference TRBV5-4 and TRBJ2-2 gives the whole variable domain ETGVTQSPTHLIKTRGQQVTLRCSSQSGHNTVSWYQQALGQGPQFIFQYYREEENGRGNFPPRFSGLQFPNYSSELNVNALELDDSALYLCASSTGTSGDTGELFFGEGSRLTVL.

The count of this clone is one. The rearrangement joins TRBV20-1 to TRBJ2-3; 9 bases line up with TRBD2. Germline trimming cut 3 bases from V and 5 bases from J; bases unmatched to any gene: 12. The CDR3 runs to 16 residues. Germline CDR1 reads DFQATT; CDR2 reads SNEGSKA (reference sequence). CDR3 sequence: CSASYPTSGWGDTQYF. Written as DNA, the CDR3 is TGCAGTGCTAGTTACCCGACTAGCGGTTGGGGAGATACGCAGTATTTT.

The chain uses TRBV5-4 and TRBJ1-1, with D unresolved. The CDR3 sequence is 13 residues long. Between the trimmed V and J ends, which lost 5 bases and 3 bases, there was a span of 11 bases. From germline, CDR1 is SGHNT and CDR2 YYREEE (reference sequence). As DNA, the CDR3 is TGTGCCAGCAGGACCGACACCTACACTGAAGCTTTCTTT. It codes for CASRTDTYTEAFF.

This clone was detected many times. The gene calls are TRBV2 and TRBJ1-6; possibly TRBD1 for D (6 bases). With 3 bases removed from V and 7 bases from J, the gap between germline ends came to 10 bases. The CDR3 spans 14 residues. Looked up from germline, CDR1 is SNHLY and CDR2 is FYNNEI. The CDR3 DNA is TGTGCCAGCAGTGATAACAGGGAGAATTCACCCCTCCACTTT. Protein: CASSDNRENSPLHF.

The chain recombines TRBV6-2 or TRBV6-3 with TRBJ1-1, with a weak D call TRBD1 (5 bases). The CDR3 totals 18 residues. The ends were cut back, 1 base at V and 0 bases at J, with 18 bases in the middle. Germline V lookup: CDR1 MNHEY, CDR2 SVGEGT. The CDR3 DNA follows: TGTGCCAGCAGTTACTTTTTGAGGGCCCGGGACTTGAACACTGAAGCTTTCTTT. The encoded protein is CASSYFLRARDLNTEAFF.

V is TRBV5-1 and J is TRBJ1-4; 7 bases align to TRBD1. CDR1 and CDR2 from the germline V gene are SGHRS and YFSETQ. This CDR3 is 16 amino acids long. J was trimmed by 8 bases and V by 0 bases; bases with no gene match: 10. CDR3 in amino acids: CASSLAYGTVPEKLFF. CDR3 DNA: TGCGCCAGCAGCTTGGCGTACGGGACAGTTCCCGAAAAACTGTTTTTT.

The V and J genes are TRBV5-1 and TRBJ2-1; 10 bases map to TRBD2. CDR1 is SGHRS and CDR2 is YFSETQ in the germline V gene. The CDR3 is 14 amino acids. J lost 7 bases, V lost 4 bases, and 5 bases had no gene match. CDR3 in amino acids: CASSPGLARNEQFF. The CDR3 DNA is TGCGCCAGCAGCCCGGGACTAGCGAGGAATGAGCAGTTCTTC.

The chain employs TRBV7-9 and TRBJ2-5; 8 bases map to TRBD1. Germline CDR1 and CDR2: SEHNR and FQNEAQ (reference sequence). The CDR3 has 19 amino acids. With V trimmed by 2 bases and J by 3 bases, 17 bases remained unmatched. The chain's CDR3 is CASSLTVSRDGTGKETQYF. The CDR3, as DNA: TGTGCCAGCAGCTTAACTGTCTCTCGGGACGGGACAGGAAAAGAGACCCAGTACTTC.

The V gene is TRBV19, the J gene TRBJ1-4; 8 nucleotides match TRBD1. The junction had 10 bases not matched to a gene; V was cut back by 7 bases and J by 6 bases. The CDR3 sequence is 15 residues long. Germline CDR1 and CDR2: LNHDA and SQIVND (reference sequence). CDR3 residues: CASNKYRGKDEKLFF. The CDR3 nucleotides read TGTGCCAGTAACAAATACAGGGGGAAGGATGAAAAACTGTTTTTT.

The J gene is TRBJ2-3, the V gene TRBV7-2; tentative D call: TRBD2 (7 bases). CDR3 length: 15 amino acids. Deletions cut 1 base from V and 1 base from J, with 9 bases between. The V gene's germline CDR1 is SGHTA and CDR2 FQGNSA. The chain's CDR3 is CASSLVGGRTDTQYF. In DNA, the CDR3 is TGTGCCAGCAGCTTAGTGGGGGGGCGCACAGATACGCAGTATTTT.

The count of this clone is one. The rearrangement joins TRBV28 to TRBJ2-7; 7 nucleotides line up with TRBD1. Germline V gene lookup returns CDR1 MDHEN and CDR2 SYDVKM. V lost 4 bases to trimming and J lost 3 bases; unmatched junction nucleotides: 9. The CDR3 is made up of 15 amino acids. The CDR3, as DNA: TGTGCCAGCAGTTCCTCGGACAGGATTGGCTACGAGCAGTACTTC. Its protein is CASSSSDRIGYEQYF.